The 20 T cell receptor beta chains in this list originate from one sample, sequenced in a study of chemoradiotherapy in HPV16-positive cancers. Using immunoSEQ multiplex PCR, the repertoire was profiled, and TCRdb retains in-frame clones only, with some absent. Counted here are fewer than 650 clones, over 80% occurring once; the ten biggest clones make up around 19%. This specimen was tumor tissue, taken from a patient who underwent chemoradiotherapy. The receptors derive from a human donor with HPV-associated anogenital cancer.

The genes are TRBV7-6 and TRBJ1-4, with 9 bases matching TRBD1. The J segment lost 11 bases and the V segment lost 1 base, leaving 5 bases of the junction unmatched. Germline values: CDR1 SGHVS, CDR2 FNYEAQ. The CDR3 has 14 amino acids. The CDR3 nucleotides read TGTGCCAGCAGCTTAGAGGGACAGGGACGGAAACTGTTTTTT. Amino acids: CASSLEGQGRKLFF.

The chain carries TRBV7-8 and TRBJ2-6, with D possibly being TRBD1 (6 bases). Germline values: CDR1 SGHVS, CDR2 FQNEAQ. The CDR3 sequence is 18 residues long. V was trimmed by 3 bases and J by 0 bases, leaving 15 bases between them. The CDR3 here is CASSFPQGLSSGANVLTF. CDR3 sequence (DNA): TGTGCCAGCAGCTTTCCGCAGGGGTTGAGCTCTGGGGCCAACGTCCTGACTTTC.

The chain is built from TRBV11-1 and TRBJ2-7; D remains unclear. The V end was cut by 5 bases, the J end by 2 bases, with 10 bases between. Germline V gene lookup returns CDR1 SGHAT and CDR2 FQDESV (reference sequence). This CDR3 has 13 residues. The DNA for the CDR3 is TGTGCCAGCAGCCTGACAAGCACCTACGAGCAGTACTTC. Amino acids: CASSLTSTYEQYF.

The chain couples TRBV28 to TRBJ2-7; 8 nucleotides agree with TRBD2. CDR1 and CDR2 from the germline V gene are MDHEN and SYDVKM. Trimming took 5 bases from V and 5 from J; bases not matched to a gene: 5. The CDR3 extends over 13 amino acids. This CDR3 reads CASSPGTRDEQYF. The CDR3 region has the DNA TGTGCCAGCAGTCCGGGGACTAGAGACGAGCAGTACTTC.

The V and J genes are TRBV28 and TRBJ1-5; D is uncertain. V dropped 5 bases and J dropped 10 bases, with 21 bases sitting between them. Germline V gene data show CDR1 as MDHEN and CDR2 as SYDVKM. The CDR3 spans 15 residues. The CDR3, as DNA: TGTGCCAGCAGTCTTCCACATGAGGCGACGAGACCCCAGCATTTT. It specifies CASSLPHEATRPQHF.

The genes are TRBV7-9 and TRBJ2-7, with 8 bases aligning to TRBD1. This CDR3 contains 18 residues. CDR1 is SEHNR and CDR2 is FQNEAQ in the germline V gene (reference sequence). V lost 4 bases and J lost 1; bases outside the gene matches: 15. For the CDR3, the DNA is TGTGCCAGCAGCTCCCCGGAACCCGACAGGGGAATTTCCTACGAGCAGTACTTC. Amino acids: CASSSPEPDRGISYEQYF.

This chain uses TRBV18 with TRBJ2-7; D is perhaps TRBD1 (6 bases). The V gene's germline CDR1 is KGHSH and CDR2 LQKENI. Trimming stripped 3 bases from V and 4 bases from J, with 13 bases between. The CDR3 has 14 amino acids. The CDR3 DNA is TGTGCCAGCTCACCCTACAGGGATTCGTACGAGCAGTACTTC. Encoded protein: CASSPYRDSYEQYF.

This clone has just a few counts. The V and J genes are TRBV19 and TRBJ1-2, with TRBD1 matching 8 bases. Losses at the gene ends were 5 bases for V and 4 bases for J; bases not matched to a gene: 6. The CDR3 length is 14 residues. CDR1 LNHDA and CDR2 SQIVND come from the germline V gene (reference sequence). CDR3 sequence (DNA): TGTGCCAGTAGTGTTCAGGGGGCACCCTATGGCTACACCTTC. It translates to CASSVQGAPYGYTF.

The V gene is TRBV5-1, the J gene TRBJ1-1; D is uncertain. Per germline, CDR1 SGHRS and CDR2 YFSETQ. This CDR3 region has 12 residues. Trimming took 4 bases from V and 7 from J, leaving 11 bases between them. CDR3 coding DNA: TGCGCCAGCAGCGTCGGGGAAAATGAAGCTTTCTTT. This encodes CASSVGENEAFF.

This rearrangement joins TRBV11-1 to TRBJ2-1, with TRBD1 matching 8 bases. J lost 1 base, V lost 3 bases, and 2 bases had no gene match. Germline V gene sequence: CDR1 SGHAT, CDR2 FQDESV (reference sequence). CDR3 length: 15 residues. The CDR3 DNA reads as TGTGCCAGCAGCTTTGACAGGGGTTCCTACAATGAGCAGTTCTTC. This codes for CASSFDRGSYNEQFF.

With respect to this clone: As the CDR3 is not closed by the conserved phenylalanine or tryptophan, this likely results from a read error. The DNA is omitted, as the CDR3 cannot be located on it reliably, and the CDR3 follows TCRdb's listing. The chain links TRBV10-1 to TRBJ2-6. Germline loops: CDR1 WNHNN, CDR2 SYGVQD (reference sequence). The length of the CDR3 is 14 amino acids, counting both ends. CDR3 sequence: CASSVDARSHKVGP.

V and J are TRBV6-1 and TRBJ2-7, with D unclear. V was cut by 2 bases and J by 4 bases, with 3 bases left in between. From germline, CDR1 is MNHNS and CDR2 SASEGT. The CDR3 totals 11 residues. The CDR3: CASSEWYEQYF. The DNA for the CDR3 is TGTGCCAGCAGTGAATGGTACGAGCAGTACTTC.

The chain joins TRBV9 to TRBJ2-2, with TRBD1 matching 7 bases. The CDR3 has 16 residues. V trimming: 3 bases; J trimming: 0 bases; junction bases outside the gene matches: 5. CDR1 is SGDLS and CDR2 is YYNGEE in the germline V gene. CDR3 loop: CASSGGQVSNTGELFF. In DNA, the CDR3 is TGTGCCAGCAGCGGCGGACAGGTCTCGAACACCGGGGAGCTGTTTTTT.

The rearrangement links TRBV7-9 to TRBJ2-3; TRBD2 agrees at 11 bases. The V gene's germline CDR1 is SEHNR and CDR2 FQNEAQ (reference sequence). The CDR3 is 17 residues long. Unmatched junction bases numbered 12, after V lost 5 bases and J lost 5 bases. The CDR3 DNA is TGTGCCAGCAGCCCAGACCCTAGCGGGAGGTCGGGAGATACGCAGTATTTT. Amino acids: CASSPDPSGRSGDTQYF.

The chain combines TRBV11-3 with TRBJ2-2, with D possibly called TRBD1 or TRBD2 (5 bases each). The ends were cut back, 1 base at V and 0 bases at J, with 9 bases in the middle. The germline CDR1 and CDR2 sequences are SGHNT and YENEEA. This CDR3 is 16 amino acids long. CDR3 sequence reads: CASSLGDLANTGELFF. CDR3 sequence (DNA): TGTGCCAGCAGCTTAGGGGACCTCGCGAACACCGGGGAGCTGTTTTTT.

This chain uses TRBV4-2 with TRBJ1-1; D is undetermined. This CDR3 is built from 15 residues. The germline V and J ends were trimmed by 0 bases and 3 bases, with 11 bases remaining between them. Germline V CDR1 and CDR2: LGHNA, YNFKEQ. CDR3 nucleotides: TGTGCCAGCAGCCAAGAGCCCATGGGTTACACTGAAGCTTTCTTT. Its protein product is CASSQEPMGYTEAFF.

This sequence joins TRBV6-5 and TRBJ2-1; the match to TRBD2 covers 11 bases. Per the germline V gene, CDR1 is MNHEY and CDR2 is SVGAGI. The CDR3 runs 16 residues. Trimming removed 2 bases from V and 7 bases from J; junction bases left unmatched: 7. In DNA form, the CDR3 reads TGTGCCAGCAGTTACGGTCCTAGCGGGAGGCAAAATGAGCAGTTCTTC. Translating gives CASSYGPSGRQNEQFF.

There are a few counts of this clone. V gene TRBV7-6 combines with J gene TRBJ2-7, with 7 bases identical to TRBD1. Looked up from germline, CDR1 is SGHVS and CDR2 is FNYEAQ. V was pared by 0 bases and J by 3 bases, with 5 bases of the junction left unmatched. The CDR3 runs 15 residues. The CDR3 sequence is CASSLAKDRYYEQYF. The CDR3 DNA follows: TGTGCCAGCAGCTTAGCCAAGGACAGGTACTACGAGCAGTACTTC.

V is TRBV6-1 and J is TRBJ2-7; D gene unclear. The CDR3 loop spans 12 amino acids. Germline V gene lookup returns CDR1 MNHNS and CDR2 SASEGT. Trimming shortened V by 4 bases and J by 5 bases, and 9 bases separated the two germline ends. DNA of the CDR3: TGTGCCAGCAGTGTGTTGCGCCACGAGCAGTACTTC. This gives the protein CASSVLRHEQYF.

The CDR3 nucleotides read TGTGCCAGCAGCCACCATCAGGGAAGCAATGAGCAGTTCTTC. It is translated as CASSHHQGSNEQFF. V and J are TRBV7-3 and TRBJ2-1; a possible D gene is TRBD1 (5 bases). The germline CDR1 and CDR2 sequences are SGHTA and FQGTGA. V was trimmed by 5 bases and J by 6 bases, leaving 14 bases between them. The CDR3 sequence is 14 residues long.